Listed below are T cell receptor beta chains from one sample, sequenced in a study of beta chain features in type 1 diabetes. Profiled with immunoSEQ multiplex PCR; TCRdb holds only in-frame clones, not every one. This table has a few hundred thousand clones, around 26% appearing once. The sample comprised central memory CD4+ T cells from blood. Receptors were obtained from a man aged 30-40 years in good health. Both conserved end residues are part of each CDR3. The order of the fields is V gene, J gene, clone size, D gene, CDR3 protein. D genes are given only for firm matches. Clone sizes are given selectively: once, few, many, or a class where the clone is expanded.

TRBV13,TRBJ2-5,.,.,CASSLRAGSETQYF
TRBV5-4,TRBJ2-5,few,.,CASSLGSQETQYF
TRBV15,TRBJ1-6,.,.,CATGKQNSPLHF
TRBV30,TRBJ1-4,.,.,CAWSTVATNEKLFF
TRBV9,TRBJ2-4,.,.,CASSVEAGDIQYF
TRBV6-1,TRBJ1-2,.,.,CASSARAEGHHGYTF
TRBV7-9,TRBJ2-1,few,.,CASSLYGGEAWNEQFF
TRBV6-6,TRBJ2-1,few,.,CASRKESGYSEQFF
TRBV5-1,TRBJ2-5,.,.,CASSHSDPQETQYF
TRBV9,TRBJ2-3,many,.,CASSVSSGTDTQYF
TRBV6-6,TRBJ2-7,.,.,CASSYSEGSYEQYF
TRBV9,TRBJ1-2,many,.,CASSVDSSYGYTF
TRBV12-5,TRBJ1-2,few,.,CASGPRPDRAFNYGYTF
TRBV7-6,TRBJ2-1,.,TRBD2,CASSTLSSGSFVKQFF
TRBV7-8,TRBJ1-6,.,TRBD1,CASSAPRDRVWDSPLHF
TRBV7-2,TRBJ2-3,.,TRBD2,CASSAQASGNTDTQYF
TRBV7-9,TRBJ2-7,few,TRBD1,CASSPDRGHDEQYF
TRBV19,TRBJ2-3,few,TRBD1,CASSPGTGRADTQYF
TRBV7-9,TRBJ2-7,many,.,CASSAGTTTREQYF
TRBV5-1,TRBJ2-3,few,.,CASSLEPAVDTQYF
TRBV6-1,TRBJ2-3,.,TRBD1,CASRKQGEYTDTQYF
TRBV9,TRBJ1-5,.,.,CASSVGSGNQPQHF
TRBV5-4,TRBJ2-1,.,TRBD1,CASSLDRGQHNEQFF
TRBV12-5,TRBJ2-3,few,.,CASARTGTDTQYF
TRBV29-1,TRBJ2-2,few,.,CSVGPRGTGELFF